The 26 T cell receptor beta chains reported below all come from one sample, sequenced in a study of vaccination effects on CD4 cells after COVID-19. Antigen-specific CD4+ T cell clonotypes were called by their expansion after viral peptide-pool culture in ViraFEST. After more than 8 days in culture, the CD4+ T cells were isolated. The cohort was immunized with two doses of either the BNT162b2 or mRNA-1273 vaccine. This table comes from immunoSEQ multiplex PCR, and its TCRdb copy is limited to in-frame clones, with some not included. The table lists 65,000 to 75,000 clones, just under 75% of them singletons. The antigens these receptors bind are not known. The specimen was CD4+ T cells from PBMCs cultured with HCoV-229E spike peptides, collected after COVID-19 vaccination. These receptor sequences come from a human donor who received a COVID-19 vaccine.

The chain carries TRBV18 and TRBJ2-1; D may be TRBD2 (5 bases). Germline loops: CDR1 KGHSH, CDR2 LQKENI. The CDR3 runs to 14 residues. The ends were cut back, 3 bases at V and 3 bases at J, with 9 bases in the middle. CDR3 coding DNA: TGTGCCAGCTCACCGGACTTGAACTACAATGAGCAGTTCTTC. This translates into CASSPDLNYNEQFF.

This chain connects TRBV6-5 to TRBJ2-1; 7 nucleotides match TRBD1. CDR1 and CDR2 from the germline V gene are MNHEY and SVGAGI. V lost 2 bases and J lost 2; bases outside the gene matches: 6. CDR3 length equals 16 residues. This chain's CDR3 is CASSYQGDSAYNEQFF. In DNA, the CDR3 is TGTGCCAGCAGTTACCAGGGGGATTCCGCCTACAATGAGCAGTTCTTC.

The V and J genes are TRBV27 and TRBJ1-2, with D possibly matching TRBD1 (5 bases). This CDR3 region has 13 residues. Germline-derived CDR1 and CDR2 are MNHEY and SMNVEV (reference sequence). The CDR3 coding sequence is TGTGCTCAGCAGGGACGTCCTAACTATGGCTACACCTTC. This codes for CAQQGRPNYGYTF.

This sequence joins TRBV6-2 or TRBV6-3 and TRBJ2-7; TRBD1 agrees at 9 bases. The CDR3 loop spans 15 amino acids. The J segment lost 3 bases and the V segment lost 6 bases, leaving 9 bases of the junction unmatched. In germline, CDR1 is MNHEY, CDR2 SVGEGT. CDR3 region: CASSLWGTGNYEQYV. Here the CDR3 DNA reads TGTGCCAGCAGCCTCTGGGGGACAGGGAACTACGAGCAGTACGTC.

The chain employs TRBV2 and TRBJ1-6; D is possibly TRBD1 (5 bases). The V end lost 7 bases, the J end lost 5 bases, and 12 bases lay between the germline ends. The CDR3 extends over 14 amino acids. Germline V lookup: CDR1 SNHLY, CDR2 FYNNEI. The CDR3 nucleotides read TGTGCCAGCAACCTCGGGGGTGATAATTCACCCCTCCACTTT. Residues: CASNLGGDNSPLHF.

The chain employs TRBV19 and TRBJ1-2, with D tentatively TRBD1 (6 bases). The CDR3 contains 15 residues. CDR1 and CDR2 from the germline V gene are LNHDA and SQIVND (reference sequence). Trimming removed 5 bases from V and 4 bases from J, with 17 bases in between. CDR3 in amino acids: CASSLPRTEIYGYTF. The DNA of the CDR3 is TGTGCCAGTAGTCTCCCTCGGACAGAGATCTATGGCTACACCTTC.

The chain couples TRBV9 to TRBJ2-2, with 8 nucleotides matching TRBD2. In germline, CDR1 is SGDLS, CDR2 YYNGEE. V shed 3 bases, J shed 4 bases, and the junction held 11 bases outside the gene matches. This CDR3 region has 17 residues. DNA for the CDR3: TGTGCCAGCAGCGACCCTAATCTAGCGGGCGCCACCGGGGAGCTGTTTTTT. Translation: CASSDPNLAGATGELFF. The variable domain in full, completed from reference TRBV9 and TRBJ2-2, reads DSGVTQTPKHLITATGQRVTLRCSPRSGDLSVYWYQQSLDQGLQFLIQYYNGEERAKGNILERFSAQQFPDLHSELNLSSLELGDSALYFCASSDPNLAGATGELFFGEGSRLTVL.

CDR3 in DNA: TGTGCCAGCTCACCGCCTGGGGTAGCGGGGGGATACAATGAGCAGTTCTTC. Translating gives CASSPPGVAGGYNEQFF. The J gene is TRBJ2-1, the V gene TRBV18; 10 bases are shared with TRBD2. Germline V gives CDR1 KGHSH, CDR2 LQKENI. This CDR3 has 17 amino acids. V shed 3 bases, J shed 4 bases, and the junction held 9 bases outside the gene matches.

This clone was found once. V is TRBV28 and J is TRBJ1-5; 9 positions agree with TRBD1. CDR3 size: 17 residues. Trimming removed 8 bases from V and 4 bases from J; junction bases left unmatched: 15. Per the germline V gene, CDR1 is MDHEN and CDR2 is SYDVKM. CDR3 region: CASQTRQRDRVNQPQHF. For the CDR3, the DNA is TGTGCCAGCCAGACCCGGCAGCGGGACAGGGTTAATCAGCCCCAGCATTTT.

The J gene is TRBJ2-1, the V gene TRBV6-5; unclear D gene. The CDR3 is 15 amino acids. With 5 bases removed from V and 4 bases from J, the gap between germline ends came to 15 bases. Germline assignment: CDR1 MNHEY and CDR2 SVGAGI. The CDR3 loop is CASSPHETSYNEQFF. CDR3 nucleotide sequence: TGTGCCAGCAGTCCACACGAGACTTCGTACAATGAGCAGTTCTTC.

This clone was detected only a few times. This rearrangement joins TRBV5-1 to TRBJ2-3; no reliable D call. The CDR3 loop spans 15 amino acids. V lost 0 bases, J lost 7 bases, and 15 bases lay in between. Germline-derived CDR1 and CDR2 are SGHRS and YFSETQ. CDR3 region: CASSLEAGLGNTQYF. In DNA form, the CDR3 reads TGCGCCAGCAGCTTGGAGGCAGGTCTTGGAAATACGCAGTATTTT.

The V gene is TRBV18, the J gene TRBJ1-6; D is possibly TRBD1 (5 bases). V gave up 3 bases and J gave up 8 bases, with 11 bases separating them. The CDR3 extends over 14 amino acids. The germline gives CDR1 KGHSH, CDR2 LQKENI. CDR3 bases: TGTGCCAGCTCACCCTCTGGGGCCGATTCACCCCTCCACTTT. The encoded protein is CASSPSGADSPLHF.

The gene calls are TRBV10-2 and TRBJ1-1; D is ambiguous. The CDR3 is 12 residues long. The V end lost 3 bases, the J end lost 2 bases, and 4 bases lay between the germline ends. Germline values: CDR1 WSHSY, CDR2 SAAADI. The DNA of the CDR3 is TGCGCCAGCAGTGAAGGAAACACTGAAGCTTTCTTT. It is translated as CASSEGNTEAFF.

The chain couples TRBV7-9 to TRBJ1-6, with D possibly matching TRBD1 (6 bases). Trimming left V 3 bases short and J 10 bases short, with 10 bases between. This CDR3 region has 13 residues. Germline lookup yields CDR1 SEHNR and CDR2 FQNEAQ (reference sequence). The CDR3 is CASSLGAGSPLHF. The DNA for the CDR3 is TGTGCCAGCAGCTTGGGGGCTGGGTCACCCCTCCACTTT.

The chain carries TRBV12-3 or TRBV12-4 and TRBJ1-3; no clear D. The CDR3 is made up of 12 amino acids. V gave up 2 bases and J gave up 9 bases, with 8 bases separating them. This CDR3 is CASSLTRGTIYF. CDR3 bases: TGTGCCAGCAGTTTAACCCGGGGCACCATATATTTT.

J is TRBJ1-2 and V is TRBV30; 7 nucleotides line up with TRBD1. The CDR3 has 15 residues. The germline CDR1 and CDR2 sequences are GTSNPN and SVGIG (reference sequence). V lost 0 bases, J lost 5 bases, and 9 bases stayed unmatched. As DNA, the CDR3 is TGTGCCTGGAGTGTCCCGACAGGGAGGAGGTATGGCTACACCTTC. Its protein product is CAWSVPTGRRYGYTF.

This clone was detected only a few times. The V gene is TRBV11-1, the J gene TRBJ1-1; possible D gene TRBD1, 6 bases. This CDR3 comprises 14 residues. Between the trimmed V and J ends, which lost 1 base and 5 bases, there was a span of 11 bases. Germline lookup yields CDR1 SGHAT and CDR2 FQDESV (reference sequence). CDR3 DNA: TGTGCCAGCAGCTTAGGCAGGGGAGGAACTGAAGCTTTCTTT. Protein sequence: CASSLGRGGTEAFF.

The chain has TRBV10-1 and TRBJ2-3; 11 bases map to TRBD2. Germline-derived CDR1 and CDR2 are WNHNN and SYGVQD (reference sequence). CDR3 size: 16 residues. J lost 6 bases, V lost 10 bases, and 15 bases had no gene match. CDR3 protein: CATSESTSGGRDTQYF. CDR3 in DNA: TGCGCCACCTCTGAATCAACTAGCGGGGGACGGGATACGCAGTATTTT.

The chain joins TRBV7-3 to TRBJ2-4; 9 bases line up with TRBD1. CDR3 length equals 14 residues. Germline CDR1 is SGHTA and CDR2 is FQGTGA. The V gene end was trimmed by 5 bases and the J gene end by 6 bases; junction bases not matched to a gene: 5. Written as DNA, the CDR3 is TGTGCCAGCAGCCCCGGGACAGGGACAAACATTCAGTACTTC. Translation gives CASSPGTGTNIQYF.

On this clone: This CDR3 is also generated by other DNA sequences in the sample. The V call is TRBV29-1, the J call TRBJ1-1; weak D call: TRBD1 (6 bases). The V gene's germline CDR1 is SQVTM and CDR2 ANQGSEA. This CDR3 spans 13 amino acids. Between the trimmed V and J ends, which lost 1 base and 1 base, there was a span of 7 bases. The CDR3 DNA reads TGCAGCGTTGAAGTCAGGGGGAACACTGAAGCTTTCTTT. It specifies CSVEVRGNTEAFF.

The V gene is TRBV4-3, the J gene TRBJ2-3, with 13 positions matching TRBD2. Losses at the gene ends were 0 bases for V and 4 bases for J; bases not matched to a gene: 1. The CDR3 is made up of 16 amino acids. Germline lookup yields CDR1 LGHNA and CDR2 YSLEER. The DNA for the CDR3 is TGCGCCAGCAGCCAAGACGGGACTAGCGGGGCAGATACGCAGTATTTT. This gives the protein CASSQDGTSGADTQYF.

This clone was seen a few times. V gene TRBV19 combines with J gene TRBJ2-1; maybe TRBD2 (7 bases). Germline CDR1 is LNHDA and CDR2 is SQIVND (reference sequence). V was pared by 1 base and J by 1 base, with 14 bases between. This CDR3 is built from 17 residues. The CDR3 coding sequence is TGTGCCAGTAGTATAGCCCAGGGGCGGGGGTCCTACAATGAGCAGTTCTTC. Amino acids: CASSIAQGRGSYNEQFF.

The CDR3 bases are TGTGCCAGTAGTATAGATCAGGGGGCGCAGTCCTACGAGCAGTACGTC. Amino acid sequence: CASSIDQGAQSYEQYV. The chain has TRBV19 and TRBJ2-7; 8 bases align to TRBD1. The germline CDR1 and CDR2 sequences are LNHDA and SQIVND (reference sequence). J was trimmed by 1 base and V by 0 bases; bases with no gene match: 5. This CDR3 is 16 amino acids long.

This clone was counted only a few times. The CDR3 loop is CASSARGRRYNEQFF. For the CDR3, the DNA is TGTGCCAGCAGCGCGAGGGGACGACGCTACAATGAGCAGTTCTTC. The gene calls are TRBV5-8 and TRBJ2-1, with D perhaps given as TRBD1 or TRBD2 (5 bases each). The germline gives CDR1 SGHTS, CDR2 YDEGEE. The V end lost 4 bases, the J end lost 3 bases, and 14 bases lay between the germline ends. This CDR3 has 15 amino acids.

The gene calls are TRBV24-1 and TRBJ2-3; D is ambiguous. Deletions cut 1 base from V and 2 bases from J, with 3 bases between. The CDR3 consists of 13 residues. Germline V gene data show CDR1 as KGHDR and CDR2 as SFDVKD. CDR3 protein: CATSDFDTDTQYF. CDR3 in DNA: TGTGCCACCAGTGATTTCGACACAGATACGCAGTATTTT.

The chain carries TRBV7-3 and TRBJ1-1; 8 bases align to TRBD1. The junction had 4 bases not matched to a gene; V was cut back by 6 bases and J by 4 bases. Germline V gives CDR1 SGHTA, CDR2 FQGTGA. The CDR3 runs 13 residues. CDR3 region: CASSPQGGTEAFF. The DNA of the CDR3 is TGTGCCAGCAGTCCACAGGGGGGCACTGAAGCTTTCTTT. Using reference TRBV7-3 and TRBJ1-1 for the parts outside the CDR3, the full variable domain is GAGVSQTPSNKVTEKGKYVELRCDPISGHTALYWYRQSLGQGPEFLIYFQGTGAADDSGLPNDRFFAVRPEGSVSTLKIQRTERGDSAVYLCASSPQGGTEAFFGQGTRLTVV.